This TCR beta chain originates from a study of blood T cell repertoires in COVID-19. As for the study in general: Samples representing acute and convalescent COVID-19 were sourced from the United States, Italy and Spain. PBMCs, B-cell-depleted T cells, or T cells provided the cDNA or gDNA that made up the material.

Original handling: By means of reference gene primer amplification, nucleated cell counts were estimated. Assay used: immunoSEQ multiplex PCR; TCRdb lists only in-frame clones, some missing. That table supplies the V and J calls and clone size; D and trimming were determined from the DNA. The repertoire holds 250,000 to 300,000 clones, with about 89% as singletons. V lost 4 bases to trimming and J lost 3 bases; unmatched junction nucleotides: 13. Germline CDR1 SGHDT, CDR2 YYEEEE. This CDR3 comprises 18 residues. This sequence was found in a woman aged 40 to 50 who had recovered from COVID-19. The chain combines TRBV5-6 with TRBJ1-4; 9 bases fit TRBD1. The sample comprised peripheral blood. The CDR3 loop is CASSAGTGYRGANEKLFF. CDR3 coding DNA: TGTGCCAGCAGCGCCGGGACAGGGTATCGTGGAGCTAATGAAAAACTGTTTTTT.